The clone carrying this T cell receptor beta chain was picked up a small number of times. Its antigen remains unknown. This sample was taken from a study of T cell repertoires in cytomegalovirus infection. Study overall: From public TCR beta signatures came an indication of both CMV infection and matching HLA type.

This CDR3 contains 15 residues. The V end was cut by 3 bases, the J end by 2 bases, with 11 bases between. TCRdb re-called the reads with MiXCR, one entry per CDR3 protein. In the table there are around 130,000 distinct CDR3 sequences, around 25% of which are singletons. The sequence was collected from a human donor in good health (CMV status not recorded). Some clones in this sample may be carry-over from other donors' samples. The sequenced material came from PBMCs, sequenced either directly or after in vitro stimulation (not recorded which). The rearrangement uses TRBV12-3 or TRBV12-4 and TRBJ1-5; D may be TRBD1 (5 bases). The DNA for the CDR3 is TGTGCCAGCAGTTTGGGGGAGATCGGCAATCAGCCCCAGCATTTT. Translating it yields CASSLGEIGNQPQHF.